The TCR beta chain under discussion was sequenced for a study of T cell changes during pregnancy in multiple sclerosis. CDR1 and CDR2 (germline): SGHAT, FQNNGV. Deletions cut 5 bases from V and 6 bases from J, with 13 bases between. The CDR3 length is 13 residues. Method: immunoSEQ multiplex PCR; TCRdb's copy keeps in-frame clones and lacks some. The sample lists 100,000 or so clones; about 94% were seen once. This clonotype originated in a female donor with multiple sclerosis, enrolled in a pregnancy study. The chain uses TRBV11-2 and TRBJ1-1, with D hard to call. The sample was peripheral blood, taken after pregnancy. The CDR3 DNA reads TGTGCCAGCAGCCCACCTATGAGGCCTGAAGCTTTCTTT. Protein: CASSPPMRPEAFF.